The clone carrying this TCR beta chain was detected only a few times. Its antigen remains unknown. The CDR3 loop spans 14 amino acids. V lost 0 bases and J lost 5; bases outside the gene matches: 2. CDR1 SGHDT and CDR2 YYEEEE come from the germline V gene. The data belong to a study of blood T cells in healthy people across ages. Whole-study results and caveats: Bulk PBMC profiling left naive and antigen-experienced comparisons inconclusive. Calculation of diversity from one million T cells yielded estimates considered to be underestimates.

A J-beta primer mix and a sample-barcoded 5' primer were used in a second PCR of about 7 to 12 cycles. Each CDR3 protein is one row after TCRdb ran MiXCR on the 5' RACE reads. The data contain around 500,000 distinct CDR3 sequences, roughly a quarter of them seen just once; the ten biggest clones take up over 3.5%. These same records also appear under a second study, on T cells of mothers and their children. As that study records: Slightly higher overlap, not significant, was seen in related mother-child pairs than in unrelated pairs.

Input material: blood. The receptor was derived from a boy between 2 and 10 years old in good health. The V and J genes are TRBV5-6 and TRBJ2-1; 7 bases line up with TRBD2. CDR3 sequence: CASSLGGSHNEQFF. CDR3 DNA: TGTGCCAGCAGCTTGGGCGGGAGTCACAATGAGCAGTTCTTC.